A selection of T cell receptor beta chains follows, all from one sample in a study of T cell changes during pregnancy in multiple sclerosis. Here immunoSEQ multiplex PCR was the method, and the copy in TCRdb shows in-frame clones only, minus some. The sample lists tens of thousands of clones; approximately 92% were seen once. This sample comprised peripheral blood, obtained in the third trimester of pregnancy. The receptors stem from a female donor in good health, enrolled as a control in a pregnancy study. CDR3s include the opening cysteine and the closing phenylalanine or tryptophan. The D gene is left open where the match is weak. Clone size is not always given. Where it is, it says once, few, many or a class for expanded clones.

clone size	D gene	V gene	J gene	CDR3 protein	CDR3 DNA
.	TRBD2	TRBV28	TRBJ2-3	CASSPGRTSGIGTDTQYF	TGTGCCAGCAGCCCAGGACGGACTAGCGGGATCGGCACAGATACGCAGTATTTT
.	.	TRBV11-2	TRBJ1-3	CASSLSSHAAASGNTIYF	TGTGCCAGCAGCTTATCCTCCCATGCGGCAGCCTCTGGAAACACCATATATTTT
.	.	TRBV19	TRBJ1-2	CASSIVSGNYGYTF	TGTGCCAGTAGTATAGTCTCGGGAAATTATGGCTACACCTTC
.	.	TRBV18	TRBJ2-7	CASSPQGVPTEQYF	TGTGCCAGCTCACCACAGGGGGTGCCTACTGAGCAGTACTTC
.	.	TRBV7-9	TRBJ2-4	CASSETGGENIQYF	TGTGCCAGCAGCGAAACGGGCGGGGAAAACATTCAGTACTTC
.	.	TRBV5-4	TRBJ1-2	CASSLGTRGNYGYTF	TGTGCCAGCAGCTTGGGAACCAGGGGTAACTATGGCTACACCTTC
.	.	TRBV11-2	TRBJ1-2	CASSFSGVDGYTF	TGTGCCAGCAGCTTTTCCGGGGTGGATGGCTACACCTTC
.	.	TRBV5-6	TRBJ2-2	CASSRTGGNTGELFF	TGTGCCAGCAGCCGAACTGGAGGGAACACCGGGGAGCTGTTTTTT
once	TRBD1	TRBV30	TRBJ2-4	CAWSDRTGLDIQYF	TGTGCCTGGAGTGATCGGACAGGGTTGGACATTCAGTACTTC
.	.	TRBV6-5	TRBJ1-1	CASSSGQLSNTEAFF	TGTGCCAGCAGCTCAGGACAGCTATCGAACACTGAAGCTTTCTTT
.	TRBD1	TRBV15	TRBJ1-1	CATRQGAGEAEAFF	TGTGCCACCCGACAGGGCGCAGGGGAAGCTGAAGCTTTCTTT
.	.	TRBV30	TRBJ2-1	CAWSVVRQEQFF	TGTGCCTGGAGTGTGGTGCGGCAAGAGCAGTTCTTC
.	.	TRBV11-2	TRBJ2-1	CASSFWSPPGNEQFF	TGTGCCAGCAGCTTTTGGTCCCCCCCAGGCAATGAGCAGTTCTTC
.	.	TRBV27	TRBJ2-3	CASSSPRVSTDTQYF	TGTGCCAGCAGTTCCCCCCGGGTGAGCACAGATACGCAGTATTTT
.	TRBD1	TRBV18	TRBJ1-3	CASSPGQGSGNTIYF	TGTGCCAGCTCACCGGGACAGGGCTCTGGAAACACCATATATTTT
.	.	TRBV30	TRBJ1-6	CAGGGVAHSPLHF	TGTGCCGGAGGGGGGGTAGCCCACTCACCCCTCCACTTT
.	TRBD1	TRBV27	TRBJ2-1	CASSIRDSYNEQFF	TGTGCCAGCAGTATCCGGGACAGTTACAATGAGCAGTTCTTC
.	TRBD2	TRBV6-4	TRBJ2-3	CASSERGGRSDTQYF	TGTGCCAGCAGTGAACGGGGGGGCCGATCAGATACGCAGTATTTT
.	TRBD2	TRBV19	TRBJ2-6	CASSIIGLAGAYGANVLTF	TGTGCCAGTAGTATTATCGGGCTAGCGGGGGCCTACGGGGCCAACGTCCTGACTTTC
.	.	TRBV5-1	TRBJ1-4	CASSSATLGMGNEKLFF	TGCGCCAGCAGCTCGGCTACCCTCGGGATGGGGAATGAAAAACTGTTTTTT
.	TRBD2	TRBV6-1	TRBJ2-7	CATGLATYEQYF	TGTGCCACGGGACTAGCGACCTACGAGCAGTACTTC
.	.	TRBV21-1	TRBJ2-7	CASSKVGGGLFYDEQYF	TGTGCCAGCAGCAAAGTCGGGGGGGGGCTGTTTTACGACGAGCAGTACTTC
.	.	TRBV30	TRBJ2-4	CAWSRVRGNIQYF	TGTGCCTGGTCGAGGGTCCGGGGAAACATTCAGTACTTC
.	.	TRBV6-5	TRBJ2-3	CASSYFAGSADTQYF	TGTGCCAGCAGTTACTTCGCGGGCTCCGCAGATACGCAGTATTTT
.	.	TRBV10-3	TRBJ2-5	CAISVSPPGTTGQETQYF	TGTGCCATCAGTGTTAGCCCCCCCGGGACAACGGGCCAAGAGACCCAGTACTTC
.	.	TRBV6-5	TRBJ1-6	CASSYSNLSPRSLHF	TGTGCCAGCAGTTACTCCAACTTATCCCCCCGGTCCCTCCACTTT
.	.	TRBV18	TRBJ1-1	CASSPGRFLSDTEAFF	TGTGCCAGCTCACCAGGAAGGTTCCTTAGCGACACTGAAGCTTTCTTT
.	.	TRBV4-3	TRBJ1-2	CASSQEEDRPGASYGYTF	TGCGCCAGCAGCCAAGAAGAAGATCGGCCAGGGGCTTCCTATGGCTACACCTTC
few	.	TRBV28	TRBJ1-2	CASSPNPSYYGYTF	TGTGCCAGCAGTCCAAACCCCAGTTACTATGGCTACACCTTC
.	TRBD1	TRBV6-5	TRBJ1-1	CASESSGQGFSEAFF	TGTGCCAGCGAAAGTAGCGGACAGGGATTTTCTGAAGCTTTCTTT
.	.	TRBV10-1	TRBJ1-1	CASSAGVRDTEAFF	TGCGCCAGCAGTGCGGGGGTGCGGGACACTGAAGCTTTCTTT
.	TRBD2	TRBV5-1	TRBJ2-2	CASGGANTGELFF	TGCGCCAGCGGGGGGGCGAACACCGGGGAGCTGTTTTTT
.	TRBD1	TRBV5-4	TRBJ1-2	CASSSARDRGPYGYTF	TGTGCCAGCAGCTCAGCAAGGGACAGGGGTCCCTATGGCTACACCTTC
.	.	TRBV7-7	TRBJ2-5	CASSLRVARGETQYF	TGTGCTAGCAGCTTACGGGTAGCGCGGGGAGAGACCCAGTACTTC
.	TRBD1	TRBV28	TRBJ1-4	CASRAQTGVTNEKLFF	TGTGCCAGCAGGGCCCAGACAGGGGTCACTAATGAAAAACTGTTTTTT
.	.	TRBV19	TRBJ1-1	CASSFQNTEAFF	TGTGCCAGTAGTTTCCAGAACACTGAAGCTTTCTTT
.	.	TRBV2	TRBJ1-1	CASTRSGGLGVNTEAFF	TGTGCCAGCACCAGGTCGGGGGGTTTGGGTGTGAACACTGAAGCTTTCTTT
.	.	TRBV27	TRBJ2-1	CASSFRLQRGNEQFF	TGTGCCAGCAGTTTTAGACTACAAAGGGGGAATGAGCAGTTCTTC
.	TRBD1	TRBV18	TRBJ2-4	CASSPPKQGARENIQYF	TGTGCCAGCTCACCACCAAAACAGGGGGCACGAGAAAACATTCAGTACTTC
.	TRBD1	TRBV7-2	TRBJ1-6	CASSPGQGSYNSPLHF	TGTGCCAGCAGCCCGGGACAGGGGTCCTATAATTCACCCCTCCACTTT
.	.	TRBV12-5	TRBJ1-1	CASGLVLGLYTEAFF	TGTGCTAGTGGTTTGGTACTGGGCCTGTACACTGAAGCTTTCTTT
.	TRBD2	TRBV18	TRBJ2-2	CASSPTSGSGTGELFF	TGTGCCAGCTCACCCACTAGCGGGAGTGGGACCGGGGAGCTGTTTTTT
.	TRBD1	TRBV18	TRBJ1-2	CASSPTVGQGSLGYTF	TGTGCCAGCTCACCGACGGTGGGACAGGGGTCGCTTGGCTACACCTTC
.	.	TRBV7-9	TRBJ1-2	CASSFEGGVYGYTF	TGTGCCAGCAGCTTTGAAGGGGGGGTCTATGGCTACACCTTC
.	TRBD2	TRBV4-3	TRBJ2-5	CASSLGLAEPQETQYF	TGCGCCAGCAGCCTGGGACTAGCGGAGCCCCAGGAGACCCAGTACTTC
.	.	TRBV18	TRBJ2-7	CASSPRRVPEQYF	TGTGCCAGCTCACCCCGGAGGGTTCCTGAGCAGTACTTC
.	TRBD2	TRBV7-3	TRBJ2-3	CASSIGLGGGATDTQYF	TGTGCCAGCAGCATAGGGCTCGGCGGGGGGGCCACAGATACGCAGTATTTT
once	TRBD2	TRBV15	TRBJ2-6	CATSRTSVSSGANVLTF	TGTGCCACCAGCAGAACTAGCGTTAGCTCTGGGGCCAACGTCCTGACTTTC
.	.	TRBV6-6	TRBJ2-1	CASSYSWHNEQFF	TGTGCCAGCAGTTACTCGTGGCACAATGAGCAGTTCTTC
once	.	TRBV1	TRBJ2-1	CTSSLPRLSYNEQFF	TGCACCAGCAGCCTACCGCGACTCTCCTACAATGAGCAGTTCTTC
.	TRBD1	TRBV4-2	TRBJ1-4	CASSQAEQGGKLFF	TGTGCCAGCAGCCAAGCGGAACAGGGGGGAAAACTGTTTTTT
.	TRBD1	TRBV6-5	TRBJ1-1	CASLTGKRGTEAFF	TGTGCCAGCTTGACAGGGAAAAGAGGGACTGAAGCTTTCTTT
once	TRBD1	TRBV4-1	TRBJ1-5	CASSLDRGEGQPQHF	TGCGCCAGCAGCCTGGACAGGGGAGAGGGACAGCCCCAGCATTTT
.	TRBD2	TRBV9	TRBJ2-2	CASSVVGLARAGELFF	TGTGCCAGCAGCGTAGTGGGACTAGCGAGGGCCGGGGAGCTGTTTTTT
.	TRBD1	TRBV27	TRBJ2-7	CASPDRGPYEQYF	TGTGCCAGCCCGGACAGGGGGCCCTACGAGCAGTACTTC